Below are 29 T cell receptor beta chains sequenced from a single sample in a study of cytomegalovirus exposure and HLA in healthy donors. With 60 Vbeta and 13 Jbeta primers, the PCR was carried out. Assay used: immunoSEQ multiplex PCR; TCRdb lists only in-frame clones, some missing. The sample records 150,000 to 200,000 clones, roughly 82% being singletons. Sequencing used PBMCs. The origin of the receptors is a girl aged 5-17 years in good health and CMV-seropositive.

The rearrangement links TRBV5-4 to TRBJ1-3; tentatively, D is TRBD1 (5 bases). This CDR3 region has 14 residues. From germline, CDR1 is SGHNT and CDR2 YYREEE (reference sequence). Deletions cut 4 bases from V and 0 bases from J, with 8 bases between. CDR3 sequence: CASSPGSSGNTIYF. Written as DNA, the CDR3 is TGTGCCAGCAGCCCAGGGTCCTCTGGAAACACCATATATTTT.

The rearrangement uses TRBV6-5 and TRBJ1-2; 9 bases map to TRBD1. This CDR3 has 12 residues. Germline CDR1 is MNHEY and CDR2 is SVGAGI. V shed 7 bases, J shed 5 bases, and the junction held 2 bases outside the gene matches. The CDR3 nucleotides are TGTGCCAGCACGGACAGGGGATATGGCTACACCTTC. It yields the protein CASTDRGYGYTF.

V is TRBV27 and J is TRBJ2-1; D is undetermined. V was cut by 5 bases and J by 1 base, with 3 bases left in between. Germline-derived CDR1 and CDR2 are MNHEY and SMNVEV (reference sequence). This CDR3 contains 12 residues. CDR3 nucleotides: TGTGCCAGCAGTCCATCCTACAATGAGCAGTTCTTC. This codes for CASSPSYNEQFF.

This clone has only one observation. The chain employs TRBV4-1 and TRBJ2-7, with D tentatively TRBD2 (5 bases). Looked up from germline, CDR1 is MGHRA and CDR2 is YSYEKL. Trimming left V 4 bases short and J 7 bases short, with 8 bases between. CDR3 length equals 11 residues. Here the CDR3 DNA reads TGCGCCAGCAGCCTCTCGGGAGAGCAGTACTTC. Residues: CASSLSGEQYF.

V is TRBV7-8 and J is TRBJ2-7, with 8 bases identical to TRBD1. J was trimmed by 6 bases and V by 5 bases; bases with no gene match: 15. Germline loops: CDR1 SGHVS, CDR2 FQNEAQ. The CDR3 is made up of 16 amino acids. The CDR3 is CASSHPVTGALREQYF. In nucleotides, the CDR3 is TGTGCCAGCAGCCACCCTGTGACAGGGGCTTTACGCGAGCAGTACTTC.

The genes are TRBV14 and TRBJ2-1; possible D gene TRBD2, 5 bases. Trimming took 3 bases from V and 5 from J, leaving 17 bases between them. Looked up from germline, CDR1 is SGHDN and CDR2 is FVKESK. The CDR3 spans 16 residues. The CDR3 DNA follows: TGTGCCAGCAGCCAGCCGACCAGCGACGGGAACAATGAGCAGTTCTTC. It encodes CASSQPTSDGNNEQFF.

The V and J genes are TRBV7-6 and TRBJ2-2, with 7 bases matching TRBD2. From germline, CDR1 is SGHVS and CDR2 FNYEAQ. V shed 3 bases, J shed 5 bases, and the junction held 9 bases outside the gene matches. This CDR3 comprises 16 residues. Here the CDR3 reads CASSFEGGVGTGELFF. The CDR3, as DNA: TGTGCCAGCAGCTTCGAGGGAGGGGTTGGGACCGGGGAGCTGTTTTTT.

The genes are TRBV5-6 and TRBJ2-3; 8 bases align to TRBD2. Germline values: CDR1 SGHDT, CDR2 YYEEEE. The length of the CDR3 is 16 residues. Losses at the gene ends were 4 bases for V and 3 bases for J; bases not matched to a gene: 10. CDR3 in DNA: TGTGCCAGCAGCGGCGGTAGCGGGACCACGACAGATACGCAGTATTTT. Protein sequence: CASSGGSGTTTDTQYF.

The chain is built from TRBV6-5 and TRBJ1-5; D might be TRBD1 (5 bases). The V end lost 6 bases, the J end lost 1 base, and 10 bases lay between the germline ends. CDR1 is MNHEY and CDR2 is SVGAGI in the germline V gene. This CDR3 is built from 14 residues. CDR3 in DNA: TGTGCCAGCAGCCTCGACAGAAGCAATCAGCCCCAGCATTTT. This sequence encodes CASSLDRSNQPQHF.

The chain combines TRBV4-2 with TRBJ2-1; 8 positions agree with TRBD1. The CDR3 spans 17 residues. Germline CDR1 reads LGHNA; CDR2 reads YNFKEQ. Germline trimming cut 2 bases from V and 1 base from J; bases unmatched to any gene: 7. Here the CDR3 reads CASSQKTGVGSYNEQFF. CDR3 DNA: TGTGCCAGCAGCCAAAAGACAGGGGTAGGATCCTACAATGAGCAGTTCTTC.

Worth noting for this clone: Its ends do not fully match the called genes, so a read error is possible. V and J are TRBV7-9 and TRBJ2-7; 9 positions agree with TRBD2. Per the germline V gene, CDR1 is SEHNR and CDR2 is FQNEAQ (reference sequence). This CDR3 is built from 15 residues. The CDR3 region has the DNA TGTTCCAGCAAGCTGACTAGCGGCAACTCCTACGAGCAGTACTTC. Its protein is CSSKLTSGNSYEQYF.

V and J are TRBV7-9 and TRBJ2-7; the match to TRBD1 covers 8 bases. With 4 bases clipped from V and 0 bases from J, the junction kept 5 bases outside the gene matches. The CDR3 loop spans 15 amino acids. Per germline, CDR1 SEHNR and CDR2 FQNEAQ (reference sequence). In DNA, the CDR3 is TGTGCCAGCAGCTACGGACAGGGCCGCTCCTACGAGCAGTACTTC. This translates into CASSYGQGRSYEQYF. Drawing the rest from reference TRBV7-9 and TRBJ2-7, the complete variable domain is DTGVSQNPRHKITKRGQNVTFRCDPISEHNRLYWYRQTLGQGPEFLTYFQNEAQLEKSRLLSDRFSAERPKGSFSTLEIQRTEQGDSAMYLCASSYGQGRSYEQYFGPGTRLTVT.

The chain couples TRBV27 to TRBJ1-1; D not resolved. CDR1 is MNHEY and CDR2 is SMNVEV in the germline V gene (reference sequence). The CDR3 contains 14 residues. The ends were cut back, 2 bases at V and 3 bases at J, with 10 bases in the middle. The CDR3 region is CASSLIGVHTEAFF. Written as DNA, the CDR3 is TGTGCCAGCAGTTTAATCGGGGTCCACACTGAAGCTTTCTTT.

The chain has TRBV29-1 and TRBJ2-7; TRBD1 agrees at 7 bases. Germline CDR1 is SQVTM and CDR2 is ANQGSEA. V lost 4 bases to trimming and J lost 4 bases; unmatched junction nucleotides: 7. CDR3 length: 13 residues. The DNA of the CDR3 is TGCAGCGTTGCGGACAGGTTACGTTACGAGCAGTACTTC. Translated, it gives CSVADRLRYEQYF.

Comment on this clone: A read error may account for a junction end that differs from germline. The sample carries other DNA sequences with the same CDR3. The rearrangement uses TRBV13 and TRBJ2-1; TRBD2 matches at 7 bases. The germline V gene encodes CDR1 PRHDT and CDR2 FYEKMQ (reference sequence). The CDR3 contains 14 residues. The CDR3 loop is CASSLAGSYNEQFF. CDR3 nucleotide sequence: TGCGCCAGCAGCTTAGCGGGCTCCTACAATGAGCAGTTCTTC.

The V gene is TRBV19, the J gene TRBJ1-5; no clear D gene. V was pared by 3 bases and J by 7 bases, with 16 bases between. This CDR3 comprises 15 residues. Germline lookup yields CDR1 LNHDA and CDR2 SQIVND (reference sequence). DNA of the CDR3: TGTGCCAGTAGTATTGAGTCGACTCGCGGGCAGCCCCAGCATTTT. Residues: CASSIESTRGQPQHF.

The chain couples TRBV28 to TRBJ2-1, with a weak D call TRBD1 (5 bases). Germline CDR1 and CDR2: MDHEN and SYDVKM. The V end was cut by 7 bases, the J end by 6 bases, with 13 bases between. This CDR3 is 13 amino acids long. In nucleotides, the CDR3 is TGTGCCAGCACGTCCTGGCAGGGCAATGAGCAGTTCTTC. Its translation: CASTSWQGNEQFF.

This chain links TRBV27 with TRBJ2-1; D is possibly TRBD2 (5 bases). The CDR3 contains 14 residues. The ends were cut back, 8 bases at V and 7 bases at J, with 18 bases in the middle. Per germline, CDR1 MNHEY and CDR2 SMNVEV (reference sequence). The DNA of the CDR3 is TGTGCCAGCTCTATAACCCCGGACTTGAATGAGCAGTTCTTC. Translated, it gives CASSITPDLNEQFF.

The chain couples TRBV27 to TRBJ2-1; possibly TRBD1 for D (5 bases). Per the germline V gene, CDR1 is MNHEY and CDR2 is SMNVEV (reference sequence). V was clipped by 0 bases and J by 4 bases, with 10 bases between them. This CDR3 is 15 amino acids long. The CDR3 loop is CASSLSIRQYNEQFF. The CDR3 nucleotides read TGTGCCAGCAGTTTATCGATAAGACAGTACAATGAGCAGTTCTTC.

The rearrangement uses TRBV19 and TRBJ2-7, with 7 bases fitting TRBD1. The CDR3 sequence is 14 residues long. Germline V gene sequence: CDR1 LNHDA, CDR2 SQIVND (reference sequence). After removal of 3 bases from V and 5 bases from J, the junction contained 7 bases not matched to a gene. CDR3 coding DNA: TGTGCCAGTAGTATTGGGGACAGTGTAGACGAGCAGTACTTC. It yields the protein CASSIGDSVDEQYF.

CDR3 residues: CTCRDWNTGELFF. The DNA for the CDR3 is TGCACCTGCCGGGACTGGAACACCGGGGAGCTGTTTTTT. This rearrangement joins TRBV29-1 to TRBJ2-2; a possible D gene is TRBD2 (6 bases). CDR1 is SQVTM and CDR2 is ANQGSEA in the germline V gene. The CDR3 is 13 amino acids.

V and J are TRBV6-5 and TRBJ2-7; 8 positions match TRBD1. CDR3 length equals 15 residues. Germline V CDR1 and CDR2: MNHEY, SVGAGI. Trimming at V came to 0 bases and at J to 2 bases, leaving 3 bases not matched to a gene. CDR3 sequence (DNA): TGTGCCAGCAGTTACTCGGCGGGACAGGCCTACGAGCAGTACTTC. Protein product: CASSYSAGQAYEQYF.

This chain joins TRBV5-1 and TRBJ1-5; D possibly corresponds to TRBD1 (6 bases). There are 15 residues in the CDR3. V was clipped by 0 bases and J by 4 bases, with 11 bases between them. Germline CDR1 is SGHRS and CDR2 is YFSETQ. The DNA of the CDR3 is TGCGCCAGCAGCTTGGCGGGGGGCTCTAATCAGCCCCAGCATTTT. Amino acid sequence: CASSLAGGSNQPQHF.

The chain is built from TRBV7-9 and TRBJ2-1; 9 bases agree with TRBD2. Looked up from germline, CDR1 is SEHNR and CDR2 is FQNEAQ (reference sequence). The V segment lost 5 bases and the J segment 7 bases; nucleotides outside the gene matches: 6. The length of the CDR3 is 14 residues. The DNA for the CDR3 is TGTGCCAGCAGCCACGCGCGGGGGGGGAATGAGCAGTTCTTC. Amino acids: CASSHARGGNEQFF. Together with reference TRBV7-9 and TRBJ2-1, the CDR3 gives the full variable domain: DTGVSQNPRHKITKRGQNVTFRCDPISEHNRLYWYRQTLGQGPEFLTYFQNEAQLEKSRLLSDRFSAERPKGSFSTLEIQRTEQGDSAMYLCASSHARGGNEQFFGPGTRLTVL.

This chain links TRBV7-8 with TRBJ1-1; 8 nucleotides match TRBD1. Germline trimming cut 5 bases from V and 11 bases from J; bases unmatched to any gene: 10. This CDR3 contains 13 residues. CDR1 and CDR2 from the germline V gene are SGHVS and FQNEAQ. The CDR3 spells CASSGRDRSVAFF. The CDR3 DNA is TGTGCCAGCAGCGGCCGGGACAGGAGTGTGGCTTTCTTT.

The rearrangement joins TRBV28 to TRBJ1-2; 7 bases agree with TRBD1. Germline lookup yields CDR1 MDHEN and CDR2 SYDVKM. J lost 3 bases, V lost 4 bases, and 5 bases had no gene match. This CDR3 has 14 residues. The CDR3 DNA sequence: TGTGCCAGCAGTTATCCGGACAGGCACTATGGCTACACCTTC. Amino acids: CASSYPDRHYGYTF.

The genes are TRBV18 and TRBJ1-4; D is undetermined. The V and J ends lost 1 base and 5 bases respectively, with 11 bases between them. Per the germline V gene, CDR1 is KGHSH and CDR2 is LQKENI. This CDR3 comprises 15 residues. Here the CDR3 reads CASSPLKGGNEKLFF. The CDR3 DNA reads as TGTGCCAGCTCACCACTGAAGGGAGGGAATGAAAAACTGTTTTTT. Complete variable domain (other parts from reference TRBV18 and TRBJ1-4): NAGVMQNPRHLVRRRGQEARLRCSPMKGHSHVYWYRQLPEEGLKFMVYLQKENIIDESGMPKERFSAEFPKEGPSILRIQQVVRGDSAAYFCASSPLKGGNEKLFFGSGTQLSVL.

This clone was seen once. This sequence joins TRBV5-8 and TRBJ1-1, with D tentatively TRBD1 (6 bases). The CDR3 runs to 15 residues. Trimming stripped 0 bases from V and 4 bases from J, with 13 bases between. CDR1 and CDR2 (germline): SGHTS, YDEGEE. In DNA form, the CDR3 reads TGTGCCAGCAGCTTGGCCTCGGACAGACTCACTGAAGCTTTCTTT. Protein product: CASSLASDRLTEAFF.

Comment on this clone: The same CDR3 arises from other DNA sequences in this sample as well. The chain carries TRBV20-1 and TRBJ2-5; D not resolved. This CDR3 comprises 11 residues. Germline CDR1 is DFQATT and CDR2 is SNEGSKA (reference sequence). V dropped 3 bases and J dropped 1 base, with 3 bases sitting between them. CDR3 in amino acids: CSASRQETQYF. CDR3 nucleotide sequence: TGCAGTGCTAGTCGCCAAGAGACCCAGTACTTC.